These 29 T cell receptor beta chains were all obtained from the same sample, sequenced in a study of T-cell reconstitution after alpha-beta-depleted transplantation in children. Unique molecular identifiers tagged the TCRbeta library. TCRdb re-analysed the PCR reads in MiXCR, keeping a single row per CDR3 protein. The data contain 490,000 or so distinct CDR3 sequences, around an eighth of them singletons. This sample comprised PBMCs from the stem cell graft donor, obtained from the stem cell graft. These receptors all come from a human donor who donated a stem cell graft to a child with combined immunodeficiency.

Many counts were recorded for this clonotype. The chain links TRBV6-5 to TRBJ2-5; D gene uncertain. This CDR3 has 13 amino acids. Germline assignment: CDR1 MNHEY and CDR2 SVGAGI. Trimming took 4 bases from V and 13 from J, leaving 19 bases between them. This CDR3 is CASSSRPQTSVYF. The CDR3 nucleotides are TGTGCCAGCAGTTCCCGCCCCCAGACATCTGTGTACTTC.

This clonotype was seen many times. The chain employs TRBV20-1 and TRBJ2-1; D unclear. Germline CDR1 is DFQATT and CDR2 is SNEGSKA (reference sequence). This CDR3 has 17 amino acids. V lost 5 bases and J 2 bases, leaving 22 bases between the germline ends. Here the CDR3 DNA reads TGCAGTGCTTCTTCGAGTTCAGCTTTCATCGCCTACAATGAGCAGTTCTTC. Its translation is CSASSSSAFIAYNEQFF.

The chain recombines TRBV3-1 with TRBJ1-4; D not resolved. CDR1 is LGHDT and CDR2 is YNNKEL in the germline V gene (reference sequence). The CDR3 contains 12 residues. V lost 5 bases and J 8 bases, leaving 9 bases between the germline ends. The CDR3 DNA is TGTGCCAGCAGCGTGACGGGGGAAAAACTGTTTTTT. Its protein product is CASSVTGEKLFF.

The chain is built from TRBV25-1 and TRBJ2-3; possible D gene TRBD1, 5 bases. The CDR3 contains 13 residues. From germline, CDR1 is MGHDK and CDR2 SYGVNS. Trimming removed 6 bases from V and 2 bases from J, with 9 bases in between. CDR3 in amino acids: CASSPTVTDTQYF. CDR3 sequence (DNA): TGTGCCAGCAGCCCGACAGTCACAGATACGCAGTATTTT.

The genes are TRBV7-2 and TRBJ2-3; a possible D gene is TRBD2 (5 bases). Trimming stripped 1 base from V and 7 bases from J, with 18 bases between. The CDR3 is 16 amino acids. Per the germline V gene, CDR1 is SGHTA and CDR2 is FQGNSA. The CDR3 nucleotides are TGTGCCAGCAGCTTAGTGGAAGCGGTGATGGTGTATACGCAGTATTTT. It is translated as CASSLVEAVMVYTQYF.

The chain joins TRBV20-1 to TRBJ2-7; TRBD1 matches 7 bases. The J segment lost 10 bases and the V segment lost 0 bases, leaving 3 bases of the junction unmatched. The CDR3 is made up of 11 amino acids. CDR1 and CDR2 from the germline V gene are DFQATT and SNEGSKA (reference sequence). The CDR3 DNA is TGCAGTGCTAGAGATAGGGACAGACAGTACTTC. Amino acid sequence: CSARDRDRQYF.

This chain links TRBV5-6 with TRBJ2-7; TRBD1 agrees at 7 bases. The CDR3 length is 16 residues. Germline assignment: CDR1 SGHDT and CDR2 YYEEEE. The V and J ends lost 4 bases and 3 bases, in that order; junction bases with no gene match: 13. CDR3 protein: CASSLWGHRGLYEQYF. The CDR3 DNA follows: TGTGCCAGCAGCCTCTGGGGCCACAGGGGCCTCTACGAGCAGTACTTC. Using reference TRBV5-6 and TRBJ2-7 for the parts outside the CDR3, the full variable domain is DAGVTQSPTHLIKTRGQQVTLRCSPKSGHDTVSWYQQALGQGPQFIFQYYEEEERQRGNFPDRFSGHQFPNYSSELNVNALLLGDSALYLCASSLWGHRGLYEQYFGPGTRLTVT.

There are many counts of this clonotype. The rearrangement joins TRBV6-6 to TRBJ1-2; 8 nucleotides align to TRBD1. With V trimmed by 7 bases and J by 4 bases, 5 bases remained unmatched. The CDR3 has 13 amino acids. The V gene's germline CDR1 is MNHNY and CDR2 SVGAGI (reference sequence). CDR3 sequence reads: CASTRQGTYGYTF. In nucleotides, the CDR3 is TGTGCCAGCACTCGACAGGGGACCTATGGCTACACCTTC.

This clonotype was recorded at least ten times. This sequence joins TRBV15 and TRBJ2-7, with TRBD2 matching 11 bases. The CDR3 is 17 amino acids. V was clipped by 0 bases and J by 1 base; unmatched bases: 5. From germline, CDR1 is LNHNV and CDR2 YYDKDF (reference sequence). The CDR3 protein is CATSRDRVAGGSYEQYF. The CDR3 nucleotides are TGTGCCACCAGCAGAGATCGGGTAGCGGGAGGGTCCTACGAGCAGTACTTC.

This clonotype was seen a handful of times. The chain links TRBV5-1 to TRBJ2-1; 9 nucleotides agree with TRBD1. Germline V CDR1 and CDR2: SGHRS, YFSETQ. The V gene end was trimmed by 4 bases and the J gene end by 5 bases; junction bases not matched to a gene: 7. This CDR3 is built from 15 residues. CDR3 region: CASSPNRGQNNEQFF. In nucleotides, the CDR3 is TGCGCCAGCAGCCCCAACAGGGGGCAGAACAATGAGCAGTTCTTC.

The rearrangement links TRBV12-3 or TRBV12-4 to TRBJ1-2; a weak D match, TRBD1 (5 bases). The germline V and J ends were trimmed by 3 bases and 3 bases, with 11 bases remaining between them. The CDR3 runs to 14 residues. CDR3 in DNA: TGTGCCAGCAGTTTTGGGGGTGGGGACTATGGCTACACCTTC. The encoded protein is CASSFGGGDYGYTF.

The chain is built from TRBV20-1 and TRBJ1-1; D not certain. This CDR3 is built from 12 residues. V was shortened by 7 bases and J by 1 base, with 10 bases between the two germline ends. The germline V gene encodes CDR1 DFQATT and CDR2 SNEGSKA (reference sequence). The CDR3 sequence: CSGPTGNTEAFF. The DNA of the CDR3 is TGCAGTGGGCCCACGGGGAACACTGAAGCTTTCTTT.

The chain joins TRBV7-2 to TRBJ2-2; possibly TRBD1 for D (6 bases). This CDR3 spans 17 amino acids. V lost 1 base and J 1 base, leaving 13 bases between the germline ends. The V gene's germline CDR1 is SGHTA and CDR2 FQGNSA. The CDR3 sequence: CASSLGGPARNTGELFF. CDR3 coding DNA: TGTGCCAGCAGCTTAGGGGGGCCCGCGAGGAACACCGGGGAGCTGTTTTTT.

This clonotype was detected ten times or more. This chain joins TRBV20-1 and TRBJ2-3; 7 positions agree with TRBD2. The V and J ends lost 6 bases and 0 bases, in that order; junction bases with no gene match: 15. Germline CDR1 and CDR2: DFQATT and SNEGSKA (reference sequence). This CDR3 comprises 17 residues. CDR3 in amino acids: CSASHPGGPTSTDTQYF. CDR3 in DNA: TGCAGTGCCAGCCATCCGGGGGGTCCCACTAGCACAGATACGCAGTATTTT.

The chain couples TRBV7-2 to TRBJ2-1, with 12 nucleotides matching TRBD2. This CDR3 is 18 amino acids long. Germline V gene sequence: CDR1 SGHTA, CDR2 FQGNSA. V shed 0 bases and J 7 bases; nucleotides not matched to a gene: 10. The CDR3 sequence: CASSLAPRLAGDRNEQFF. As DNA, the CDR3 is TGTGCCAGCAGCTTAGCCCCCCGACTAGCGGGAGATCGGAATGAGCAGTTCTTC.

The V and J genes are TRBV13 and TRBJ2-7, with 7 bases lining up with TRBD1. With 2 bases clipped from V and 0 bases from J, the junction kept 10 bases outside the gene matches. Looked up from germline, CDR1 is PRHDT and CDR2 is FYEKMQ (reference sequence). The CDR3 runs to 17 residues. The CDR3 spells CASSLWRGGAFSYEQYF. The CDR3 region has the DNA TGTGCCAGCAGCTTATGGAGAGGGGGCGCTTTCTCCTACGAGCAGTACTTC.

V gene TRBV7-2 combines with J gene TRBJ2-1; D may be TRBD1 (5 bases). The germline CDR1 and CDR2 sequences are SGHTA and FQGNSA. V shed 3 bases and J shed 8 bases, with 23 bases lying between them. This CDR3 has 17 amino acids. As DNA, the CDR3 is TGTGCCAGCAGCTTTCAAGTCGGTGCAGGGTCGTTGGATGAGCAGTTCTTC. It specifies CASSFQVGAGSLDEQFF.

J is TRBJ2-5 and V is TRBV29-1; weak D call: TRBD1 (6 bases). CDR3 length equals 12 residues. V lost 4 bases to trimming and J lost 4 bases, with 10 bases between them. Germline V lookup: CDR1 SQVTM, CDR2 ANQGSEA. Here the CDR3 DNA reads TGCAGCGTTGGGACAGTATCAGAGACCCAGTACTTC. This encodes CSVGTVSETQYF.

The rearrangement joins TRBV6-2 or TRBV6-3 to TRBJ2-3; 9 positions agree with TRBD1. The CDR3 has 21 residues. Per germline, CDR1 MNHEY and CDR2 SVGEGT. Trimming cost V 2 bases and J 2 bases; bases outside gene matches: 20. Written as DNA, the CDR3 is TGTGCCAGCAGTTACCCAACGATCTCGGTACTAACAGGGGGCGACACAGATACGCAGTATTTT. Translation: CASSYPTISVLTGGDTDTQYF.

This clonotype was detected once. The rearrangement links TRBV6-5 to TRBJ2-7; a weak D match, TRBD2 (5 bases). V was shortened by 5 bases and J by 2 bases, with 16 bases between the two germline ends. CDR1 is MNHEY, CDR2 SVGAGI, per germline. The CDR3 totals 15 residues. The DNA of the CDR3 is TGTGCCAGCAGTGGCGGGCTCCTCCGGACCTACGAGCAGTACTTC. Translation: CASSGGLLRTYEQYF.

This clonotype was observed a handful of times. The rearrangement uses TRBV12-3 or TRBV12-4 and TRBJ2-3; TRBD2 aligns across 7 bases. CDR3 length: 15 residues. The trim removed 4 bases at V and 0 bases at J, leaving 4 bases unmatched. CDR3 sequence reads: CASSSGGTSTDTQYF. The CDR3 DNA reads as TGTGCCAGCAGTTCCGGGGGGACTAGCACAGATACGCAGTATTTT.

This clonotype occurred a few times. The V call is TRBV4-2, the J call TRBJ1-1; D is unresolved. Trimming stripped 1 base from V and 5 bases from J, with 8 bases between. Germline lookup yields CDR1 LGHNA and CDR2 YNFKEQ. The CDR3 is 13 amino acids. The CDR3 DNA sequence: TGTGCCAGCAGCCAAGTTGGAAGGACTGAAGCTTTCTTT. Translating gives CASSQVGRTEAFF.

The sample holds a few counts of this clonotype. V is TRBV30 and J is TRBJ2-7; possible D gene TRBD2, 5 bases. In germline, CDR1 is GTSNPN, CDR2 SVGIG (reference sequence). The V and J ends lost 2 bases and 1 base respectively, with 12 bases between them. CDR3 length: 14 amino acids. The CDR3 DNA follows: TGTGCCTGGAGTTACGGTCGAGGGTCCTACGAGCAGTACTTC. It translates to CAWSYGRGSYEQYF.

The J gene is TRBJ2-7, the V gene TRBV25-1; 9 bases align to TRBD2. CDR1 and CDR2 from the germline V gene are MGHDK and SYGVNS. V was clipped by 6 bases and J by 3 bases; unmatched bases: 6. The CDR3 runs to 14 residues. For the CDR3, the DNA is TGTGCCAGCAGAGCTAGCGGGGTAGGCTACGAGCAGTACTTC. Amino acid sequence: CASRASGVGYEQYF.

The chain uses TRBV3-1 and TRBJ2-7; unclear D gene. Deletions cut 2 bases from V and 3 bases from J, with 14 bases between. The germline V gene encodes CDR1 LGHDT and CDR2 YNNKEL (reference sequence). The CDR3 has 15 amino acids. The CDR3 DNA follows: TGTGCCAGCAGCCAAAGATACGGACGGAACTACGAGCAGTACTTC. Its translation: CASSQRYGRNYEQYF.

A few counts support this clonotype. The V and J genes are TRBV4-3 and TRBJ2-7, with 9 bases fitting TRBD2. Germline loops: CDR1 LGHNA, CDR2 YSLEER. V lost 0 bases and J lost 3; bases outside the gene matches: 9. This CDR3 contains 17 residues. The CDR3 DNA reads TGCGCCAGCAGCCAAGATAAAGAGCTAGCGGGGAGCTACGAGCAGTACTTC. Encoded protein: CASSQDKELAGSYEQYF.

V gene TRBV12-3 or TRBV12-4 combines with J gene TRBJ2-2, with 9 nucleotides matching TRBD1. The CDR3 is 15 amino acids. V shed 4 bases and J 4 bases; nucleotides not matched to a gene: 4. The CDR3 region has the DNA TGTGCCAGCAGTTCGGGGACAGGGACCACCGGGGAGCTGTTTTTT. This codes for CASSSGTGTTGELFF.

V gene TRBV6-5 combines with J gene TRBJ2-3; weak D call: TRBD1 (5 bases). V was clipped by 2 bases and J by 4 bases, with 10 bases between them. The germline CDR1 and CDR2 sequences are MNHEY and SVGAGI. This CDR3 has 14 residues. DNA of the CDR3: TGTGCCAGCAGTTACAGGCAGGGCGCAGATACGCAGTATTTT. Its translation is CASSYRQGADTQYF.

This clonotype came up a few times. The chain carries TRBV4-1 and TRBJ2-3; D gene unclear. Trimming left V 4 bases short and J 2 bases short, with 13 bases between. This CDR3 region has 15 residues. Germline CDR1 is MGHRA and CDR2 is YSYEKL. CDR3 residues: CASSPLGLITDTQYF. CDR3 in DNA: TGCGCCAGCAGCCCCCTCGGGCTGATCACAGATACGCAGTATTTT.